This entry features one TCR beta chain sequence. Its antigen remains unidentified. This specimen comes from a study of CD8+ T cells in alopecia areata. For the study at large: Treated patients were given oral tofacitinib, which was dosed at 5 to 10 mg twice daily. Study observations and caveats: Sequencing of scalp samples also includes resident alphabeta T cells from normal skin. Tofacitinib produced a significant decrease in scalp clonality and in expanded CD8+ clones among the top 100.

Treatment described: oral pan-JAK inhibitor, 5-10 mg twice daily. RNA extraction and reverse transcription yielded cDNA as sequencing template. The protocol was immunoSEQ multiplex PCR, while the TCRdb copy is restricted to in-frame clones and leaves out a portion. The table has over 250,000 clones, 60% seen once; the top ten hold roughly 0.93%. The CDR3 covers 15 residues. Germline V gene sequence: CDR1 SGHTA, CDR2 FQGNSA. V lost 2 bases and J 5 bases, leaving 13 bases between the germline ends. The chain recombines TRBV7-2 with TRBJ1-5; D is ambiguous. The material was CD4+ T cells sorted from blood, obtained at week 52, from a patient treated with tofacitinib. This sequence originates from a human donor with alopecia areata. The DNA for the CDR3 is TGTGCCAGCAGCTTACCTGGCCGTCCGGATCAGCCCCAGCATTTT. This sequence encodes CASSLPGRPDQPQHF.